This T cell receptor (beta chain) was sequenced for a study of CD8 T cell repertoires and HIV-1 epitope variants. Trimming at V came to 0 bases and at J to 3 bases, leaving 3 bases not matched to a gene. This CDR3 is 15 amino acids long. The germline V gene encodes CDR1 SGDLS and CDR2 YYNGEE. Only in-frame clones appear in the TCRdb table, and some are missing; sequencing was by immunoSEQ multiplex PCR. The sample has about 7,000 clones, around three fifths seen once. Regarding this clone: Its cognate antigen is unknown.

The receptor comes from a male donor with HIV. The V and J genes are TRBV9 and TRBJ2-3; 8 bases fit TRBD2. Sample: cultured CD8+ T cells derived from PBMCs. The CDR3 loop is CASSVGSGGTDTQYF. CDR3 nucleotides: TGTGCCAGCAGCGTAGGCAGCGGGGGTACAGATACGCAGTATTTT.